This T cell receptor beta chain was sequenced during a study of blood T cell repertoires in COVID-19. Study background: Sites in the United States, Italy and Spain provided acute and convalescent COVID-19 samples. T cells, B-cell-depleted T cells, or PBMCs provided the cDNA or gDNA that served as material.

Authors' methods: Amplification of reference gene primers was used by the study to estimate nucleated cell counts. TCRdb keeps only in-frame clones here, not all; method: immunoSEQ multiplex PCR. That table gives V, J and clone size, and the DNA gave D and trimming. The repertoire includes some 50,000 clones, roughly 84% of them detected once, and 7% to 10% sits in the top ten. Germline values: CDR1 LNHDA, CDR2 SQIVND (reference sequence). The CDR3 consists of 14 residues. With 3 bases removed from V and 2 bases from J, the gap between germline ends came to 11 bases. What was sequenced was peripheral blood. The clonotype comes from a man over 45 with active COVID-19. The genes are TRBV19 and TRBJ2-7; D is possibly TRBD2 (5 bases). CDR3 loop: CASSIGVGTYEQYF. CDR3 bases: TGTGCCAGTAGTATCGGGGTGGGTACCTACGAGCAGTACTTC.